One and the same sample provided the 5 T cell receptor beta chains below, sequenced in a study of cytomegalovirus exposure and HLA in healthy donors. With 60 Vbeta and 13 Jbeta primers, the PCR was carried out. Profiling relied on immunoSEQ multiplex PCR, and the TCRdb table lists in-frame clones only, not all of them. Counted here are some 170,000 clones, roughly a tenth occurring once; the ten biggest clones make up roughly 1.3%. The material sequenced was PBMCs. These receptors were collected from a woman aged 30 to 39 in good health and CMV-seropositive.

This chain uses TRBV7-8 with TRBJ2-7, with TRBD2 matching over 13 bases. Germline V gene data show CDR1 as SGHVS and CDR2 as FQNEAQ. Trimming removed 1 base from V and 4 bases from J; junction bases left unmatched: 4. There are 16 residues in the CDR3. CDR3 protein: CASSLGTSGSRYEQYF. In DNA, the CDR3 is TGTGCCAGCAGCTTAGGGACTAGCGGGAGTAGGTACGAGCAGTACTTC.

The chain couples TRBV30 to TRBJ2-5; D not certain. The CDR3 totals 15 residues. Germline CDR1 is GTSNPN and CDR2 is SVGIG (reference sequence). Deletions cut 2 bases from V and 5 bases from J, with 18 bases between. CDR3 region: CAWSPLEAPGETQYF. The DNA for the CDR3 is TGTGCCTGGAGTCCCCTAGAGGCCCCTGGGGAGACCCAGTACTTC.

The chain uses TRBV9 and TRBJ2-5, with D perhaps matching TRBD2 (6 bases). This CDR3 spans 15 amino acids. With 0 bases removed from V and 9 bases from J, the gap between germline ends came to 18 bases. Germline V gene sequence: CDR1 SGDLS, CDR2 YYNGEE. The CDR3 is CASSVDPIASGAQYF. In DNA form, the CDR3 reads TGTGCCAGCAGCGTAGACCCCATTGCTTCGGGGGCCCAGTACTTC. The entire variable domain, with the rest obtained from reference TRBV9 and TRBJ2-5, is as follows: DSGVTQTPKHLITATGQRVTLRCSPRSGDLSVYWYQQSLDQGLQFLIQYYNGEERAKGNILERFSAQQFPDLHSELNLSSLELGDSALYFCASSVDPIASGAQYFGPGTRLLVL.

This clone has only a few counts. The chain carries TRBV2 and TRBJ1-5; possibly TRBD1 for D (5 bases). Trimming shortened V by 7 bases and J by 3 bases, and 25 bases separated the two germline ends. Germline V CDR1 and CDR2: SNHLY, FYNNEI. This CDR3 is built from 18 residues. The CDR3 region is CASNPADSSDSPNQPQHF. In DNA, the CDR3 is TGTGCCAGCAACCCAGCCGACTCATCTGACAGTCCCAATCAGCCCCAGCATTTT.

This clone was recorded only once. The genes are TRBV6-1 and TRBJ2-3; unclear D gene. Trimming took off 5 bases at V and 6 bases at J, with 12 bases between the two ends. The CDR3 spans 13 residues. Germline CDR1 reads MNHNS; CDR2 reads SASEGT. The CDR3 DNA sequence: TGTGCCAGCAGTAACCTTGTGAGGGATACGCAGTATTTT. Translating gives CASSNLVRDTQYF.